Each of the 17 T cell receptor beta chains below was sequenced from the same sample in a study of T cells after yellow fever vaccination. TCRdb re-derived calls from the 5' RACE reads in MiXCR, one entry per CDR3 protein. Here the sample spans 350,000 or so distinct CDR3 sequences, less than 9.5% being singletons. The material was PBMCs, obtained about 49 days after the first yellow fever vaccination. The receptors originated from a man between 18 and 29 years old who received the YFV17D yellow fever vaccine.

This clonotype has only a few counts. The chain links TRBV18 to TRBJ1-4, with D hard to call. The CDR3 sequence is 18 residues long. CDR1 and CDR2 (germline): KGHSH, LQKENI. V lost 1 base, J lost 3 bases, and 18 bases lay in between. The CDR3 loop is CASSPQDPFNRPNEKLFF. The CDR3 DNA follows: TGTGCCAGCTCACCACAAGACCCATTCAACAGACCTAATGAAAAACTGTTTTTT.

The chain combines TRBV5-1 with TRBJ2-5, with D perhaps given as TRBD1 or TRBD2 (5 bases each). Germline V gene data show CDR1 as SGHRS and CDR2 as YFSETQ. CDR3 length: 18 amino acids. V was clipped by 1 base and J by 3 bases, with 22 bases between them. The CDR3 DNA reads as TGCGCCAGCAGCTTGTTGGGACCACAGACTTATTTAAAAGAGACCCAGTACTTC. Its protein product is CASSLLGPQTYLKETQYF.

This clonotype was counted a few times. This chain links TRBV12-3 or TRBV12-4 with TRBJ1-1; tentatively, D is TRBD1 (6 bases). The CDR3 contains 14 residues. V dropped 6 bases and J dropped 7 bases, with 18 bases sitting between them. The CDR3 loop is CASSPDRMTGEAFF. CDR3 bases: TGTGCCAGCAGCCCAGACAGGATGACGGGTGAAGCTTTCTTT.

This clonotype occurred a few times. The V and J genes are TRBV5-1 and TRBJ2-5; 7 bases match TRBD1. V shed 4 bases, J shed 4 bases, and the junction held 10 bases outside the gene matches. This CDR3 region has 15 residues. From germline, CDR1 is SGHRS and CDR2 YFSETQ. CDR3 sequence (DNA): TGCGCCAGCAGCACCCGACAGGGACGCCCAGAGACCCAGTACTTC. Protein: CASSTRQGRPETQYF.

This clonotype was detected a few times. CDR3 nucleotides: TGCGCCAGCAGCTTCTCACTAGCGGGGGGGCCTCGGGAGACCCAGTACTTC. Translation gives CASSFSLAGGPRETQYF. V usage is TRBV5-1 and J usage is TRBJ2-5; the match to TRBD2 covers 13 bases. The CDR3 runs 17 residues. After removal of 2 bases from V and 5 bases from J, the junction contained 9 bases not matched to a gene. Germline lookup yields CDR1 SGHRS and CDR2 YFSETQ.

V and J are TRBV29-1 and TRBJ1-4; 7 nucleotides align to TRBD1. V was clipped by 4 bases and J by 7 bases; unmatched bases: 9. The germline gives CDR1 SQVTM, CDR2 ANQGSEA. The CDR3 consists of 14 residues. CDR3 sequence: CSVAETGIGEKLFF. DNA for the CDR3: TGCAGCGTTGCGGAGACAGGGATCGGTGAAAAACTGTTTTTT. The entire variable domain, with the rest obtained from reference TRBV29-1 and TRBJ1-4, is as follows: SAVISQKPSRDICQRGTSLTIQCQVDSQVTMMFWYRQQPGQSLTLIATANQGSEATYESGFVIDKFPISRPNLTFSTLTVSNMSPEDSSIYLCSVAETGIGEKLFFGSGTQLSVL.

This clonotype was found a few times. The chain recombines TRBV19 with TRBJ2-7; D is ambiguous. From germline, CDR1 is LNHDA and CDR2 SQIVND (reference sequence). This CDR3 has 11 residues. V lost 5 bases, J lost 5 bases, and 7 bases lay in between. The chain's CDR3 is CASSYKHEQYF. CDR3 nucleotides: TGTGCCAGTAGTTACAAGCACGAGCAGTACTTC.

In regard to this clonotype: At one end, the junction sequence differs from germline, possibly due to a read error. The V call is TRBV6-5, the J call TRBJ2-7, with D unresolved. Germline V gene lookup returns CDR1 MNHEY and CDR2 SVGAGI. The CDR3 runs 14 residues. CDR3 nucleotides: TGTGCCAGTAGTTATTCAGCGAGCTCCTACGAGCAGTACTTC. As protein: CASSYSASSYEQYF.

This clonotype was seen at least ten times. The V call is TRBV7-2, the J call TRBJ2-5, with a tentative D call TRBD2 (5 bases). Germline V CDR1 and CDR2: SGHTA, FQGNSA. The CDR3 sequence is 15 residues long. V lost 5 bases to trimming and J lost 1 base, with 14 bases between them. This chain's CDR3 is CASSARGWGQETQYF. In nucleotides, the CDR3 is TGTGCCAGCAGCGCCCGCGGGTGGGGCCAAGAGACCCAGTACTTC. Variable domain in full (rest from reference TRBV7-2 and TRBJ2-5): GAGVSQSPSNKVTEKGKDVELRCDPISGHTALYWYRQSLGQGLEFLIYFQGNSAPDKSGLPSDRFSAERTGGSVSTLTIQRTQQEDSAVYLCASSARGWGQETQYFGPGTRLLVL.

V is TRBV7-2 and J is TRBJ1-1; D ambiguous. The CDR3 runs 13 residues. V was pared by 6 bases and J by 5 bases, with 13 bases between. Germline V gene sequence: CDR1 SGHTA, CDR2 FQGNSA. The CDR3 region has the DNA TGTGCCAGCAGGCCCCTGTTTAAAACTGAAGCTTTCTTT. Translation: CASRPLFKTEAFF. Using reference TRBV7-2 and TRBJ1-1 for the parts outside the CDR3, the full variable domain is GAGVSQSPSNKVTEKGKDVELRCDPISGHTALYWYRQSLGQGLEFLIYFQGNSAPDKSGLPSDRFSAERTGGSVSTLTIQRTQQEDSAVYLCASRPLFKTEAFFGQGTRLTVV.

This chain joins TRBV5-8 and TRBJ1-2; 7 bases are a match to TRBD1. J was trimmed by 4 bases and V by 6 bases; bases with no gene match: 6. This CDR3 is built from 13 residues. Germline V gene data show CDR1 as SGHTS and CDR2 as YDEGEE. CDR3 loop: CASTITGVYGYTF. The CDR3 DNA follows: TGTGCCAGCACCATAACAGGGGTCTATGGCTACACCTTC.

J is TRBJ2-1 and V is TRBV6-5; 11 bases fit TRBD2. Germline CDR1 and CDR2: MNHEY and SVGAGI. The CDR3 is 16 residues long. Trimming removed 2 bases from V and 7 bases from J; junction bases left unmatched: 7. The CDR3 region is CASSYPTSGGRNEQFF. In nucleotides, the CDR3 is TGTGCCAGCAGTTACCCTACTAGCGGGGGCCGGAATGAGCAGTTCTTC.

This clonotype was counted only a few times. The chain has TRBV6-1 and TRBJ1-3; D possibly corresponds to TRBD1 (5 bases). CDR1 is MNHNS and CDR2 is SASEGT in the germline V gene. The CDR3 is made up of 15 amino acids. V shed 6 bases and J shed 1 base, with 13 bases lying between them. The CDR3 nucleotides read TGTGCCAGCAGCACCGAGGGGTTTTCTGGAAACACCATATATTTT. It specifies CASSTEGFSGNTIYF.

This clonotype was counted between two and nine times. The V gene is TRBV6-5, the J gene TRBJ1-3; no reliable D call. The CDR3 is 11 amino acids. The germline V gene encodes CDR1 MNHEY and CDR2 SVGAGI. V shed 5 bases and J shed 4 bases, with 3 bases lying between them. In nucleotides, the CDR3 is TGTGCCAGCAGTGGGGGAAACACCATATATTTT. Translating it yields CASSGGNTIYF.

The sample holds a few counts of this clonotype. This chain uses TRBV25-1 with TRBJ1-2; D perhaps matches TRBD1 (6 bases). The CDR3 is 13 residues long. The V gene's germline CDR1 is MGHDK and CDR2 SYGVNS. The V and J ends lost 3 bases and 5 bases respectively, with 10 bases between them. Written as DNA, the CDR3 is TGTGCCAGCAGTGAGGCAGGGGAATATGGCTACACCTTC. It translates to CASSEAGEYGYTF.

The J gene is TRBJ1-5, the V gene TRBV4-2, with D unresolved. Trimming left V 0 bases short and J 1 base short, with 7 bases between. The CDR3 is made up of 15 amino acids. Germline values: CDR1 LGHNA, CDR2 YNFKEQ. Here the CDR3 DNA reads TGTGCCAGCAGCCAAGAGGACGGAAGCAATCAGCCCCAGCATTTT. This translates into CASSQEDGSNQPQHF.

This clonotype was seen a few times. The V and J genes are TRBV3-1 and TRBJ2-5; 11 nucleotides match TRBD2. Losses at the gene ends were 1 base for V and 3 bases for J; bases not matched to a gene: 4. The CDR3 has 16 amino acids. Germline values: CDR1 LGHDT, CDR2 YNNKEL (reference sequence). In DNA, the CDR3 is TGTGCCAGCAGCCAAGGACTAGCGGGAAACGAAGAGACCCAGTACTTC. Translating it yields CASSQGLAGNEETQYF.